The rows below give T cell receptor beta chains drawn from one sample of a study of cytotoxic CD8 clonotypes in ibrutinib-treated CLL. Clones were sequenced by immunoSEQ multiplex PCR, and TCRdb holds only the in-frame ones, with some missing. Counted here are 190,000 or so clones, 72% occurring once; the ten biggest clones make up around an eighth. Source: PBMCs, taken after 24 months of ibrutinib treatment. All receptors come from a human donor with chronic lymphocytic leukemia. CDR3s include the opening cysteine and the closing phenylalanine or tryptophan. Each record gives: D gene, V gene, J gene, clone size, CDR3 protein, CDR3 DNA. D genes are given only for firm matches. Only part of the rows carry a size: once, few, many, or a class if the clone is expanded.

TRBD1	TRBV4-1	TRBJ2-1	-	CASSRLTGQAYNEQFF	TGCGCCAGCAGCCGGCTAACGGGACAGGCCTACAATGAGCAGTTCTTC
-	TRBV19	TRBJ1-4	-	CASSITGRLNEKLFF	TGTGCCAGTAGTATAACCGGACGTCTGAATGAAAAACTGTTTTTT
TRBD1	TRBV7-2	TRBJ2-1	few	CASSLEGTGLYNEQFF	TGTGCCAGCAGCTTAGAAGGGACAGGCTTATACAATGAGCAGTTCTTC
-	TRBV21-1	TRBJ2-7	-	CASSNYEQYF	TGTGCCAGCAGCAATTACGAGCAGTACTTC
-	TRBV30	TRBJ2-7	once	CAWRPRPYEQYF	TGTGCCTGGAGACCTCGGCCCTACGAGCAGTACTTC
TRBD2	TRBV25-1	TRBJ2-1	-	CASSASGRALYNEQFF	TGTGCCAGCAGTGCCTCCGGGAGGGCCCTTTACAATGAGCAGTTCTTC
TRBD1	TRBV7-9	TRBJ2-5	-	CASSIGTGPAQYF	TGTGCCAGCAGCATCGGGACAGGGCCGGCCCAGTACTTC
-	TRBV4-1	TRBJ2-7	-	CASSQGGSSEQYF	TGCGCCAGCAGCCAAGGGGGCAGTTCCGAGCAGTACTTC
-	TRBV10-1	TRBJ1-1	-	CASSKTGYGTEAFF	TGCGCCAGCAGCAAAACAGGGTACGGGACTGAAGCTTTCTTT
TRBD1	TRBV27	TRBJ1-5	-	CASSPKTGYQPQHF	TGTGCCAGCAGCCCTAAGACAGGGTATCAGCCCCAGCATTTT
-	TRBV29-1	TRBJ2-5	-	CSVGGQRETQYF	TGCAGCGTTGGTGGTCAGCGAGAGACCCAGTACTTC
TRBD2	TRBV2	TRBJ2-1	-	CASIGLAGGLPYNEQFF	TGTGCCAGCATAGGACTAGCGGGAGGCCTCCCCTACAATGAGCAGTTCTTC
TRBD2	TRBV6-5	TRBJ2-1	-	CASIRAGEAGEQFF	TGTGCCAGCATCCGGGCGGGAGAGGCGGGTGAGCAGTTCTTC
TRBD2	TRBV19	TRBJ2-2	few	CASSMGLAGVRPFAGELFF	TGTGCCAGTAGTATGGGACTAGCGGGAGTACGACCTTTCGCCGGGGAGCTGTTTTTT
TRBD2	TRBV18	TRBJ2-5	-	CASLPNSGGIRETQYF	TGTGCCAGCTTACCGAACTCGGGGGGGATTCGAGAGACCCAGTACTTC
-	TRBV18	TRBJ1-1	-	CASSPPGRGTEAFF	TGTGCCAGCTCACCACCTGGTAGGGGAACTGAAGCTTTCTTT
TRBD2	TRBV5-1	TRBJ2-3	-	CASKVAGENTQYF	TGCGCCAGCAAAGTAGCGGGAGAAAATACGCAGTATTTT
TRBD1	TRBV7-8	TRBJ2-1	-	CASSLERPGGVYNEQFF	TGTGCCAGCAGCCTAGAGAGACCAGGGGGCGTCTACAATGAGCAGTTCTTC
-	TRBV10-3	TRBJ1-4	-	CATLDGFATNEKLFF	TGTGCCACCCTCGATGGATTTGCAACTAATGAAAAACTGTTTTTT
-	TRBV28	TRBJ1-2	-	CASSFRQLHNYGYTF	TGTGCCAGCAGTTTTAGACAGCTTCATAACTATGGCTACACCTTC
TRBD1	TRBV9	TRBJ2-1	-	CASSIGTGNNEQFF	TGTGCCAGCAGCATCGGGACAGGCAACAATGAGCAGTTCTTC
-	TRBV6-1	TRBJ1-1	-	CASRDGLNTEAFF	TGTGCCAGCCGGGACGGTTTGAACACTGAAGCTTTCTTT
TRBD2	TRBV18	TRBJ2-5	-	CASSPLAQREGLETQYF	TGTGCCAGCTCACCACTTGCCCAGCGGGAGGGCCTGGAGACCCAGTACTTC
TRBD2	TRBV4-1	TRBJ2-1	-	CASSPYFSGSEDEQFF	TGCGCCAGCAGCCCTTATTTTAGCGGGTCGGAGGATGAGCAGTTCTTC
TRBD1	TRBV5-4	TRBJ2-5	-	CASSLVWTGQETQYF	TGTGCCAGCAGCTTGGTGTGGACAGGGCAAGAGACCCAGTACTTC
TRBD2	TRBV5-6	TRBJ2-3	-	CASSPGGLAGRSSTDTQYF	TGTGCCAGCAGCCCGGGGGGACTAGCGGGCCGATCTAGCACAGATACGCAGTATTTT
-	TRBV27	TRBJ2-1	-	CASSLRAGRHEQFF	TGTGCCAGCAGTTTGAGGGCAGGGCGTCATGAGCAGTTCTTC
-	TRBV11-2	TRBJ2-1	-	CASSLVAMSSYNEQFF	TGTGCCAGCAGCTTGGTAGCGATGAGCTCCTACAATGAGCAGTTCTTC
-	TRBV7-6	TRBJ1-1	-	CASSLGVGNTEAFF	TGTGCCAGCAGCTTGGGGGTTGGGAACACTGAAGCTTTCTTT
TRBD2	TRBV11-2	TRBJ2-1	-	CASSQTGTNNEQFF	TGTGCCAGCAGCCAGACCGGGACTAACAATGAGCAGTTCTTC
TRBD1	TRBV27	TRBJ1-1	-	CASSLADRGTEAFF	TGTGCCAGCAGCTTAGCTGACAGGGGCACTGAAGCTTTCTTT
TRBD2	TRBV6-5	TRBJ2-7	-	CASSYSRGTYEQYF	TGTGCCAGCAGTTACTCGCGGGGGACCTACGAGCAGTACTTC
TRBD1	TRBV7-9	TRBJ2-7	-	CASSSSDRRHEQYF	TGTGCCAGCAGCTCCTCGGACAGGAGGCACGAGCAGTACTTC
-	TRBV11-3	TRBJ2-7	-	CASSLFNVRLASYEQYF	TGTGCCAGCAGCTTATTTAACGTGCGGCTAGCCAGCTACGAGCAGTACTTC
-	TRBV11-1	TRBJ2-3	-	CASSSLQTALGTDTQYF	TGTGCCAGCAGCTCCCTCCAGACGGCCTTGGGCACAGATACGCAGTATTTT
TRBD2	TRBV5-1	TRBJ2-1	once	CASSPGLAGGPAYNEQFF	TGCGCCAGCAGCCCGGGACTAGCGGGAGGACCAGCCTACAATGAGCAGTTCTTC
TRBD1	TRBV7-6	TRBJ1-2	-	CASSLAGGQRKYGYTF	TGTGCCAGCAGCTTAGCGGGGGGACAGAGGAAATATGGCTACACCTTC
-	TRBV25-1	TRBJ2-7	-	CASSVNTYEQYF	TGTGCCAGCAGTGTCAATACCTACGAGCAGTACTTC
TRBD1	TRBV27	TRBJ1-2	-	CASSPGTGVYGYTF	TGTGCCAGCAGCCCCGGTACAGGGGTCTATGGCTACACCTTC
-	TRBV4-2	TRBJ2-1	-	CASSPGRMVGGYNEQFF	TGTGCCAGCAGCCCCGGACGTATGGTAGGGGGCTACAATGAGCAGTTCTTC
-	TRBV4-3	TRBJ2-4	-	CASSQDRGLNIQYF	TGCGCCAGCAGCCAAGACAGGGGCCTAAACATTCAGTACTTC
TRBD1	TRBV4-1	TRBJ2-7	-	CASSPRTGGSYEQYF	TGCGCCAGCAGCCCGCGGACAGGGGGCTCTTACGAGCAGTACTTC
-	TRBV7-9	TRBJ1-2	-	CASSLGGPGYGYTF	TGTGCCAGCAGCCTAGGGGGGCCCGGCTATGGCTACACCTTC
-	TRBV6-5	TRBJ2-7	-	CASSNHYEQYF	TGTGCCAGCAGTAACCACTACGAGCAGTACTTC
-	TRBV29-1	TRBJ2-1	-	CSVAVGEQFF	TGCAGCGTGGCCGTAGGTGAGCAGTTCTTC
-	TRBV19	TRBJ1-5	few	CASSMRSSNQPQHF	TGTGCCAGTAGTATGCGATCAAGCAATCAGCCCCAGCATTTT
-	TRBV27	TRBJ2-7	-	CASRRGGAYEQYF	TGTGCCAGCAGGCGCGGCGGCGCCTACGAGCAGTACTTC
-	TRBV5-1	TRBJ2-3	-	CASSLAFTSTDTQYF	TGCGCCAGCAGCTTGGCTTTCACTAGCACAGATACGCAGTATTTT
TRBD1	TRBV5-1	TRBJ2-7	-	CASRGSRDSSYEQYF	TGCGCCAGCAGGGGTTCCCGGGACAGCTCCTACGAGCAGTACTTC
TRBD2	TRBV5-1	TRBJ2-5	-	CASSLEGGRMKTQYF	TGCGCCAGCAGCTTGGAGGGCGGGAGGATGAAGACCCAGTACTTC
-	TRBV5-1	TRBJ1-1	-	CASSGGVLNTEAFF	TGCGCCAGCAGTGGGGGGGTGTTGAACACTGAAGCTTTCTTT
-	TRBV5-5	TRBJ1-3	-	CASRPSGTYSGNTIYF	TGTGCCAGCAGACCTTCGGGCACTTACTCTGGAAACACCATATATTTT
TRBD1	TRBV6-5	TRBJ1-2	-	CASGPFGTGVYTF	TGTGCCAGTGGGCCCTTTGGGACAGGAGTTTACACCTTC
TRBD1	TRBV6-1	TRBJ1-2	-	CASSATDRGSDYTF	TGTGCCAGCAGCGCGACGGACAGGGGATCTGACTACACCTTC
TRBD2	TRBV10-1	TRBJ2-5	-	CASSESLAGDPKKTQYF	TGCGCCAGCAGTGAGTCGTTAGCGGGAGACCCTAAGAAGACCCAGTACTTC
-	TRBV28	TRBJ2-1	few	CASMVSNNEQFF	TGTGCCAGCATGGTCAGCAACAATGAGCAGTTCTTC
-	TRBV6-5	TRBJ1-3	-	CASSYLAFSGNTIYF	TGTGCCAGCAGTTACTTAGCCTTCTCTGGAAACACCATATATTTT
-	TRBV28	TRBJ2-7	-	CASSFARSSSYEQYF	TGTGCCAGCAGTTTCGCACGGAGCAGCTCCTACGAGCAGTACTTC